This T cell receptor beta chain is drawn from a study of blood T cell repertoires in COVID-19. Study summary: Specimens from acute and convalescent COVID-19 originated in the United States, Italy and Spain. PBMCs, B-cell-depleted T cells, or T cells were the source of the cDNA or gDNA that made up the material.

Study processing details: For nucleated cells, counts were estimated from reference gene primer amplification. Here immunoSEQ multiplex PCR was the method, and the copy in TCRdb shows in-frame clones only, minus some. D and trimming come from the DNA, and the V and J calls and clone size come from that table. Seen here are about 190,000 clones, around nine tenths observed once, and the top ten hold roughly 6%. Germline CDR1 MDHEN, CDR2 SYDVKM. The CDR3 has 14 amino acids. Losses at the gene ends were 6 bases for V and 4 bases for J; bases not matched to a gene: 6. The specimen was peripheral blood. The origin of this receptor is a man between 35 and 55 years old with active or convalescent COVID-19. This sequence joins TRBV28 and TRBJ1-5; TRBD1 aligns across 7 bases. CDR3 sequence (DNA): TGTGCCAGCAGGGACAGGTCGAGGAATCAGCCCCAGCATTTT. Residues: CASRDRSRNQPQHF.